One and the same sample provided the 15 T cell receptor beta chains below, sequenced in a study of cytotoxic CD8 clonotypes in ibrutinib-treated CLL. Repertoires were generated with immunoSEQ multiplex PCR, while TCRdb's copy carries only in-frame clones and drops some. The sample has hundreds of thousands of clones, around four fifths seen once. The sequences come from PBMCs, collected before ibrutinib treatment. The receptors derive from a human donor with chronic lymphocytic leukemia.

The chain uses TRBV12-5 and TRBJ1-5; no reliable D call. CDR1 LGHNT and CDR2 FRNRAP come from the germline V gene. V lost 2 bases and J lost 3, with 8 bases in between. The CDR3 totals 14 residues. The CDR3 loop reads CASGLRADNQPQHF. The DNA for the CDR3 is TGTGCTAGTGGTTTGAGAGCAGACAATCAGCCCCAGCATTTT. Filled out from reference TRBV12-5 and TRBJ1-5, the complete variable domain reads DARVTQTPRHKVTEMGQEVTMRCQPILGHNTVFWYRQTMMQGLELLAYFRNRAPLDDSGMPKDRFSAEMPDATLATLKIQPSEPRDSAVYFCASGLRADNQPQHFGDGTRLSIL.

The chain couples TRBV28 to TRBJ2-1, with 11 bases aligning to TRBD2. CDR1 MDHEN and CDR2 SYDVKM come from the germline V gene. This CDR3 is built from 15 residues. With V trimmed by 8 bases and J by 10 bases, 13 bases remained unmatched. This chain's CDR3 is CASGPSGRYGEEQFF. The DNA of the CDR3 is TGTGCCAGCGGTCCTAGCGGGAGGTACGGGGAAGAGCAGTTCTTC.

The chain combines TRBV19 with TRBJ1-1; D possibly corresponds to TRBD1 (6 bases). The CDR3 consists of 15 residues. Between the trimmed V and J ends, which lost 4 bases and 3 bases, there was a span of 15 bases. Germline V gene sequence: CDR1 LNHDA, CDR2 SQIVND (reference sequence). CDR3 nucleotide sequence: TGTGCCAGTAGTACCTCAGGGGTCGGGGACACTGAAGCTTTCTTT. It specifies CASSTSGVGDTEAFF.

This chain joins TRBV27 and TRBJ2-7, with D hard to call. The CDR3 spans 12 residues. Germline V gene data show CDR1 as MNHEY and CDR2 as SMNVEV (reference sequence). Trimming took 5 bases from V and 1 from J, leaving 6 bases between them. CDR3 sequence reads: CASSTDSYEQYF. In DNA form, the CDR3 reads TGTGCCAGCAGTACGGATTCCTACGAGCAGTACTTC.

This clone was counted a few times. This chain connects TRBV4-2 to TRBJ1-4; D unclear. V was clipped by 0 bases and J by 7 bases, with 18 bases between them. Germline CDR1 is LGHNA and CDR2 is YNFKEQ. This CDR3 is 17 amino acids long. The CDR3 sequence: CASSQEFIRNAGEKLFF. CDR3 in DNA: TGTGCCAGCAGCCAAGAGTTTATTCGTAACGCCGGTGAAAAACTGTTTTTT.

The J gene is TRBJ2-1, the V gene TRBV29-1; 12 nucleotides align to TRBD2. The trim removed 4 bases at V and 0 bases at J, leaving 4 bases unmatched. In germline, CDR1 is SQVTM, CDR2 ANQGSEA. The CDR3 covers 16 residues. CDR3 region: CSVVLAGGPSYNEQFF. The CDR3, as DNA: TGCAGCGTTGTGCTAGCGGGAGGGCCCTCCTACAATGAGCAGTTCTTC.

The chain joins TRBV27 to TRBJ1-2; no clear D gene. The CDR3 length is 11 residues. CDR1 is MNHEY and CDR2 is SMNVEV in the germline V gene (reference sequence). V lost 6 bases to trimming and J lost 6 bases, with 8 bases between them. Here the CDR3 reads CASRLRNGYTF. The CDR3 DNA follows: TGTGCCAGCAGGCTTAGGAATGGCTACACCTTC.

The rearrangement joins TRBV4-3 to TRBJ1-4; D might be TRBD1 (5 bases). Deletions cut 4 bases from V and 7 bases from J, with 16 bases between. The CDR3 runs 15 residues. CDR1 and CDR2 (germline): LGHNA, YSLEER. CDR3 sequence: CASSLARGAGEKLFF. As DNA, the CDR3 is TGCGCCAGCAGCCTAGCAAGAGGGGCCGGTGAAAAACTGTTTTTT.

J is TRBJ2-1 and V is TRBV27; D is possibly TRBD2 (5 bases). Trimming pared 3 bases from V and 4 bases from J, leaving 16 bases between. CDR3 size: 16 residues. Germline V gene sequence: CDR1 MNHEY, CDR2 SMNVEV (reference sequence). In nucleotides, the CDR3 is TGTGCCAGCAGTTTTCGGAGCGGAAACTTTTACAATGAGCAGTTCTTC. Its protein product is CASSFRSGNFYNEQFF.

The CDR3 DNA reads as TGTGCCAGCAGCCCCTCCCCAGGGGTATACACTGAAGCTTTCTTT. This gives the protein CASSPSPGVYTEAFF. J is TRBJ1-1 and V is TRBV28; D possibly corresponds to TRBD1 (6 bases). CDR3 size: 15 residues. CDR1 is MDHEN, CDR2 SYDVKM, per germline. V was trimmed by 6 bases and J by 3 bases, leaving 17 bases between them.

This clone showed up just once. The rearrangement links TRBV7-9 to TRBJ2-7; D not certain. This CDR3 has 13 amino acids. Germline CDR1 is SEHNR and CDR2 is FQNEAQ (reference sequence). V gave up 3 bases and J gave up 6 bases, with 12 bases separating them. The CDR3 sequence: CASSFGPQAEQYF. Here the CDR3 DNA reads TGTGCCAGCAGCTTTGGACCCCAAGCCGAGCAGTACTTC.

The rearrangement uses TRBV28 and TRBJ1-1, with D perhaps matching TRBD1 (6 bases). This CDR3 comprises 18 residues. Trimming took off 6 bases at V and 1 base at J, with 24 bases between the two ends. The germline V gene encodes CDR1 MDHEN and CDR2 SYDVKM. CDR3 coding DNA: TGTGCCAGCAGACAACCCTGGACAGTAAGCCATTCGAACACTGAAGCTTTCTTT. It is translated as CASRQPWTVSHSNTEAFF.

This chain joins TRBV18 and TRBJ2-1; possible D gene TRBD2, 5 bases. The CDR3 totals 14 residues. Germline values: CDR1 KGHSH, CDR2 LQKENI. Trimming removed 3 bases from V and 2 bases from J, with 8 bases in between. In DNA form, the CDR3 reads TGTGCCAGCTCACCCAGAGCGGCCTACAATGAGCAGTTCTTC. Amino acid sequence: CASSPRAAYNEQFF.

The chain links TRBV30 to TRBJ2-7, with 7 bases aligning to TRBD2. Germline trimming cut 3 bases from V and 9 bases from J; bases unmatched to any gene: 11. This CDR3 spans 13 amino acids. Germline loops: CDR1 GTSNPN, CDR2 SVGIG (reference sequence). CDR3 nucleotides: TGTGCCTGGAGAATATCACTAGCGCAGAGGCAGTACTTC. It yields the protein CAWRISLAQRQYF.

This clone was seen only once. This chain joins TRBV25-1 and TRBJ2-2; 11 bases match TRBD1. With V trimmed by 9 bases and J by 5 bases, 5 bases remained unmatched. The CDR3 is 14 residues long. Per the germline V gene, CDR1 is MGHDK and CDR2 is SYGVNS. The CDR3: CASRTGGRTGELFF. The CDR3 DNA sequence: TGTGCCAGTCGGACAGGGGGCCGAACCGGGGAGCTGTTTTTT.